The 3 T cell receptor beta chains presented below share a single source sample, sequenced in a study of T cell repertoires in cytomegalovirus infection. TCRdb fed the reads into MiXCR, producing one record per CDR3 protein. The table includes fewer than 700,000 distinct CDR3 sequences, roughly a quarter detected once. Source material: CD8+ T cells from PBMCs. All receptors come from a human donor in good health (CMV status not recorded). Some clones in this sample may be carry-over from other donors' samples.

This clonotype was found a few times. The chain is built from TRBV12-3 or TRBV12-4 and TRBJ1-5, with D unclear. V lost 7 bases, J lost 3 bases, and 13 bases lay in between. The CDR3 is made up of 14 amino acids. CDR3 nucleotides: TGTGCCAGCACCCGCCCGGGTGACAATCAGCCCCAGCATTTT. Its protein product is CASTRPGDNQPQHF.

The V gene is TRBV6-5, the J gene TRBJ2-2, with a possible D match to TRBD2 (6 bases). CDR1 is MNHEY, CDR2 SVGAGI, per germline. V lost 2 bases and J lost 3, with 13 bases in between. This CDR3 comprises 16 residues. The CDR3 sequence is CASSYRAGSDTGELFF. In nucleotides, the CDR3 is TGTGCCAGCAGTTACCGGGCGGGGAGCGACACCGGGGAGCTGTTTTTT.

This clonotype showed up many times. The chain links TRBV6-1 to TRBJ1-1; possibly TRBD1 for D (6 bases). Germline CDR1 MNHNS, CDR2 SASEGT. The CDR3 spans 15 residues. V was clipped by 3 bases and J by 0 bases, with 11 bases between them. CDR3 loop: CASSDPQGLNTEAFF. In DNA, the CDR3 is TGTGCCAGCAGTGACCCACAGGGATTGAACACTGAAGCTTTCTTT.